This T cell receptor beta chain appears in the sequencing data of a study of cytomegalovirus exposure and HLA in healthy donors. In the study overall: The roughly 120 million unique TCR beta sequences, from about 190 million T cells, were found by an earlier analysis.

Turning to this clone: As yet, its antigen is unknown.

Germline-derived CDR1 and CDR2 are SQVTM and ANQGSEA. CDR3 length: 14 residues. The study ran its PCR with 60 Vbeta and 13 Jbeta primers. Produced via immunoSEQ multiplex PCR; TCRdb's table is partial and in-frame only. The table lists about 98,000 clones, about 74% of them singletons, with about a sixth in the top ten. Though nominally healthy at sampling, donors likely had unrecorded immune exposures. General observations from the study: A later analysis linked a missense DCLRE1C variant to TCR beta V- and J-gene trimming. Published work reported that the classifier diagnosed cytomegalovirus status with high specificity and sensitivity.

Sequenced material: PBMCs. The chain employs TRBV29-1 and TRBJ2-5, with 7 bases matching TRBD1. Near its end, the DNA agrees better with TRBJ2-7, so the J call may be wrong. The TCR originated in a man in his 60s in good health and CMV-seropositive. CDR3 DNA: TGCAGCGTTGCTTATTGGGACAGTTCCTACGAGCAGTACTTC. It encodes CSVAYWDSSYEQYF.